Below are 11 T cell receptor beta chains sequenced from a single sample in a study of T cell repertoires in cytomegalovirus infection. TCRdb redid the calling of the reads with MiXCR, one entry per CDR3 protein. The sample includes 450,000 to 600,000 distinct CDR3 sequences, around 30% seen only once; the top ten take 15% to 20%. These TCRs are of unknown antigen specificity. The input for sequencing was cultured PBMCs, taken from culture after CMV antigen stimulation. Receptors originate from a human donor in good health (CMV status not recorded). Some clones in this sample may be carry-over from other donors' samples.

J is TRBJ2-1 and V is TRBV11-2; D may be TRBD1 or TRBD2 (6 bases each). The germline CDR1 and CDR2 sequences are SGHAT and FQNNGV. This CDR3 spans 15 amino acids. V lost 6 bases to trimming and J lost 2 bases, with 14 bases between them. CDR3 bases: TGTGCCAGCAGACTAGGGGGGCGGACCTACAATGAGCAGTTCTTC. Protein sequence: CASRLGGRTYNEQFF.

The rearrangement links TRBV6-6 to TRBJ2-1; 13 bases line up with TRBD2. The V gene end was trimmed by 3 bases and the J gene end by 0 bases; junction bases not matched to a gene: 8. Germline V lookup: CDR1 MNHNY, CDR2 SVGAGI (reference sequence). The CDR3 is 19 amino acids. The CDR3 sequence: CASSYFGLAGEGSYNEQFF. Written as DNA, the CDR3 is TGTGCCAGCAGTTATTTCGGACTAGCGGGAGAGGGCTCCTACAATGAGCAGTTCTTC.

This clonotype was detected only a few times. This chain links TRBV4-2 with TRBJ2-7; TRBD2 matches at 15 bases. This CDR3 comprises 15 residues. Trimming at V came to 4 bases and at J to 4 bases, leaving 2 bases not matched to a gene. The V gene's germline CDR1 is LGHNA and CDR2 YNFKEQ. Here the CDR3 DNA reads TGTGCCAGCAGCCCCGGGACTAGCGGGAGGTACGAGCAGTACTTC. As protein: CASSPGTSGRYEQYF.

CDR3 bases: TGTGCCAGCAGCTTAGGAAGGGCGGGAGGCTCCTACAATGAGCAGTTCTTC. It is translated as CASSLGRAGGSYNEQFF. The V and J genes are TRBV7-2 and TRBJ2-1; 8 nucleotides match TRBD2. Germline lookup yields CDR1 SGHTA and CDR2 FQGNSA. The J segment lost 0 bases and the V segment lost 1 base, leaving 5 bases of the junction unmatched. CDR3 size: 17 residues.

The CDR3 coding sequence is TGTGCCAGCAGTTTGGGTGGCCCGTTCGGGGAGCAGTACGTC. This translates into CASSLGGPFGEQYV. The rearrangement joins TRBV12-3 or TRBV12-4 to TRBJ2-7; D unclear. The CDR3 loop spans 14 amino acids. V lost 3 bases and J 7 bases, leaving 16 bases between the germline ends.

The V call is TRBV10-1, the J call TRBJ2-7; D is perhaps TRBD2 (5 bases). Trimming removed 4 bases from V and 7 bases from J, with 17 bases in between. The germline CDR1 and CDR2 sequences are WNHNN and SYGVQD (reference sequence). The CDR3 is 14 residues long. This chain's CDR3 is CASSARAGNNEQYV. CDR3 DNA sequence: TGCGCCAGCAGTGCGAGGGCCGGGAACAATGAGCAGTACGTC.

This clonotype was observed a handful of times. The chain couples TRBV7-9 to TRBJ2-1; TRBD2 aligns across 8 bases. This CDR3 is 15 amino acids long. V gave up 6 bases and J gave up 7 bases; unmatched junction bases: 11. The V gene's germline CDR1 is SEHNR and CDR2 FQNEAQ (reference sequence). The chain's CDR3 is CASSRSGSIRNEQFF. CDR3 DNA sequence: TGTGCCAGCAGTCGAAGCGGGAGTATTCGGAATGAGCAGTTCTTC.

The sample holds a few counts of this clonotype. This CDR3 is CASSFLNIQYF. The CDR3 DNA follows: TGTGCCAGCAGCTTTTTAAACATTCAGTACTTC. V and J are TRBV7-2 and TRBJ2-4; D remains ambiguous. Germline CDR1 and CDR2: SGHTA and FQGNSA. V lost 3 bases, J lost 6 bases, and 3 bases lay in between. CDR3 length equals 11 residues.

This clonotype was detected a few times. The chain couples TRBV2 to TRBJ1-2; D not certain. The CDR3 runs 12 residues. Trimming stripped 1 base from V and 8 bases from J, with 8 bases between. The germline CDR1 and CDR2 sequences are SNHLY and FYNNEI. CDR3 sequence (DNA): TGTGCCAGCAGTGAAGTTGAAGGAGGCTACACCTTC. Translating gives CASSEVEGGYTF.

This rearrangement joins TRBV12-3 or TRBV12-4 to TRBJ2-5; 9 bases fit TRBD2. The CDR3 spans 16 residues. Trimming removed 5 bases from V and 3 bases from J; junction bases left unmatched: 10. The CDR3 nucleotides are TGTGCCAGCAGTCCCGGAGCGGGAGGTGTCGAAGAGACCCAGTACTTC. Amino acid sequence: CASSPGAGGVEETQYF.

Only a few counts were recorded for this clonotype. Here the CDR3 reads CASSFTGPMNYGYTF. The CDR3 DNA reads TGTGCCAGCAGCTTTACAGGCCCAATGAACTATGGCTACACCTTC. The rearrangement uses TRBV7-2 and TRBJ1-2, with D maybe TRBD1 (5 bases). V was trimmed by 3 bases and J by 2 bases, leaving 13 bases between them. The CDR3 runs to 15 residues. Germline lookup yields CDR1 SGHTA and CDR2 FQGNSA.